Below are 19 T cell receptor beta chains sequenced from a single sample in a study of CXCR3-negative and CXCR3-positive naive CD8 T cells. Points from the study as a whole: Relative to CXCR3-negative naive cells, CXCR3-positive naive cells had more hydrophobic TRB CDR3s.

Which antigens these TCRs recognize remains unknown. UMI-labeled 5' RACE yielded the TRB cDNA libraries. Reprocessing the 5' RACE reads, TCRdb reports a single entry for every CDR3 protein and omits DNA. The data include tens of thousands of distinct CDR3 sequences; the top ten clones carry around 5%. Sample: naive CXCR3+ CD8+ T cells from blood. Subset specified: CD45RO-CCR7+CD27+CD95- naive CD8+ T cells expressing CXCR3 (TNR3+). The origin of the receptors is a human donor in good health. Some clones in this sample may be carry-over from other donors' samples.

The chain employs TRBV4-3 and TRBJ2-7. CDR1 LGHNA and CDR2 YSLEER come from the germline V gene. CDR3 size: 15 residues. CDR3 amino acids: CASSQLENAGYEQYF.

The gene calls are TRBV4-3 and TRBJ1-2; TCRdb's D call, TRBD1, is unchecked because there is no DNA. Germline values: CDR1 LGHNA, CDR2 YSLEER. The CDR3 runs to 14 residues. CDR3 sequence reads: CASSQGTGTYGYTF.

The rearrangement links TRBV7-9 to TRBJ1-1; the TCRdb D gene call, TRBD1, has no DNA to confirm it. CDR3 length equals 13 residues. CDR1 and CDR2 (germline): SEHNR, FQNEAQ (reference sequence). CDR3 sequence: CASSSGQGVEAFF.

V is TRBV29-1 and J is TRBJ2-2; the D call from TCRdb, TRBD1, cannot be confirmed without DNA. The CDR3 is 13 residues long. Germline-derived CDR1 and CDR2 are SQVTM and ANQGSEA. CDR3 sequence reads: CSVDPLGAGELFF.

The chain carries TRBV7-9 and TRBJ2-7; the D gene TCRdb calls, TRBD1, cannot be checked with no DNA. This CDR3 has 15 residues. The V gene's germline CDR1 is SEHNR and CDR2 FQNEAQ (reference sequence). This CDR3 reads CASSPGGAGSYEQYF.

The chain carries TRBV29-1 and TRBJ1-6. The CDR3 contains 14 residues. The germline gives CDR1 SQVTM, CDR2 ANQGSEA. The CDR3 sequence is CSVYLSEPNSPLHF.

The chain recombines TRBV21-1 with TRBJ2-4; TCRdb names TRBD2, which stays unverified in the absence of DNA. TRBV21-1 is annotated as a pseudogene. The CDR3 runs to 19 residues. CDR3 residues: CASSRHWTSGRIAKNIQYF.

The V gene is TRBV7-9, the J gene TRBJ2-3; there is no DNA to check the TCRdb D call of TRBD2. Germline V gene data show CDR1 as SEHNR and CDR2 as FQNEAQ (reference sequence). The CDR3 consists of 16 residues. This CDR3 reads CASSPGTSISTDTQYF.

The J gene is TRBJ1-2, the V gene TRBV6-2 or TRBV6-3. Germline V gives CDR1 MNHEY, CDR2 SVGEGT. There are 13 residues in the CDR3. CDR3 region: CASSLGRTYGYTF.

The V gene is TRBV29-1, the J gene TRBJ2-1; absent DNA, TCRdb's TRBD2 call cannot be checked. The CDR3 loop spans 12 amino acids. Per germline, CDR1 SQVTM and CDR2 ANQGSEA. The CDR3 reads CSVDTSDNEQFF.

The chain employs TRBV7-6 and TRBJ2-1; TCRdb gives TRBD1 as the D gene, but with no DNA this cannot be confirmed. This CDR3 is 17 amino acids long. CDR1 SGHVS and CDR2 FNYEAQ come from the germline V gene. CDR3 protein: CASSHHSGTGSDNEQFF.

V is TRBV7-2 and J is TRBJ2-1; TCRdb returns TRBD1, unconfirmable since there is no DNA. The CDR3 is 13 amino acids. CDR1 and CDR2 (germline): SGHTA, FQGNSA. This CDR3 reads CASSSWGANEQFF.

The rearrangement uses TRBV5-1 and TRBJ2-7; TCRdb's D call of TRBD1 is untestable without DNA. Germline-derived CDR1 and CDR2 are SGHRS and YFSETQ. This CDR3 has 13 amino acids. The CDR3 protein is CASRQGMSYEQYF.

This CDR3 is CASSPTAPGYTGELFF. The chain recombines TRBV7-2 with TRBJ2-2; with no DNA, the TCRdb D assignment of TRBD1 cannot be verified. CDR3 size: 16 residues. Germline-derived CDR1 and CDR2 are SGHTA and FQGNSA.

The chain combines TRBV29-1 with TRBJ2-2; as DNA is missing, the TRBD1 call by TCRdb cannot be tested. Germline V CDR1 and CDR2: SQVTM, ANQGSEA. The CDR3 contains 15 residues. The CDR3 sequence: CSVGRDSLFTGELFF.

The chain recombines TRBV27 with TRBJ2-3; TCRdb indicates TRBD1, and absent DNA this call remains unverified. The CDR3 runs 15 residues. Germline-derived CDR1 and CDR2 are MNHEY and SMNVEV (reference sequence). CDR3 sequence reads: CASSLIDRVTDTQYF.

The chain combines TRBV29-1 with TRBJ2-7; without DNA, the TCRdb call of TRBD1 cannot be checked. CDR3 length equals 15 residues. Germline V gives CDR1 SQVTM, CDR2 ANQGSEA. The CDR3 reads CSVAKGRYDSYEQYF.

J is TRBJ2-7 and V is TRBV12-3 or TRBV12-4. The CDR3 sequence is 13 residues long. CDR3 sequence: CASRQTSSYEQYF.

This rearrangement joins TRBV28 to TRBJ2-2; TCRdb proposes TRBD1, but this gene call is untestable without DNA. The CDR3 contains 13 residues. The germline gives CDR1 MDHEN, CDR2 SYDVKM. The CDR3 loop reads CASRTGNTGELFF.